The T cell receptor beta chain described here comes from a study of T cell changes during pregnancy in multiple sclerosis. Data came from immunoSEQ multiplex PCR; TCRdb stores just in-frame clones and leaves some out. The top ten hold around 0.9% of the sample, which has 80,000 to 130,000 clones, about 94% seen once. This TCR was sampled from a female donor with multiple sclerosis, enrolled in a pregnancy study. The sequences come from peripheral blood, collected before pregnancy.

CDR3 sequence: CASSDRGEGGYTF. CDR3 nucleotide sequence: TGTGCCAGCAGTGACCGCGGAGAGGGTGGCTACACCTTC. The chain recombines TRBV6-4 with TRBJ1-2; D unresolved. CDR3 size: 13 residues. Germline CDR1 and CDR2: MRHNA and SNTAGT. Between the trimmed V and J ends, which lost 2 bases and 7 bases, there was a span of 11 bases.